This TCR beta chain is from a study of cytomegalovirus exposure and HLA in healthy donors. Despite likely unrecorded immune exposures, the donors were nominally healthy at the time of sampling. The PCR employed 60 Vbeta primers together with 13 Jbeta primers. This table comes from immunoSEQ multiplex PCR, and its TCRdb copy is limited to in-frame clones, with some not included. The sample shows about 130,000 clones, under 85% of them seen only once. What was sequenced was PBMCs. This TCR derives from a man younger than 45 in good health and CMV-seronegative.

CDR3: CASDLGSGPEGNEQFF. CDR3 coding DNA: TGTGCCAGCGACCTGGGGAGCGGGCCGGAAGGTAATGAGCAGTTCTTC. This chain uses TRBV4-2 with TRBJ2-1; TRBD2 might be the D (6 bases). The CDR3 runs 16 residues. V lost 8 bases, J lost 7 bases, and 24 bases lay in between. CDR1 LGHNA and CDR2 YNFKEQ come from the germline V gene.